This TCR beta chain was identified in a study of CD4+ T cells in melanoma. Profiled with immunoSEQ multiplex PCR; TCRdb holds only in-frame clones, not every one. The table lists more than 90,000 clones, about 90% of them singletons. Comments on this clone: Its antigen is currently unknown.

Overall study results and limits: Diverse differentiation states were reported for melanoma neoantigen-specific CD4+ T cells. CD8+ T cell, macrophage and B cell function reportedly correlated with neoantigen-specific CD4+ T cells.

Germline V gives CDR1 LGHNA, CDR2 YSLEER. With 4 bases clipped from V and 4 bases from J, the junction kept 12 bases outside the gene matches. This CDR3 is 18 amino acids long. The sequencing input was peripheral blood. This clonotype was obtained from a human donor with melanoma. J is TRBJ2-7 and V is TRBV4-3; 14 bases fit TRBD2. The CDR3 coding sequence is TGCGCCAGCAGCCCCCGGACTAGCGGGGGGTACGACCCGTACGAGCAGTACTTC. Translation gives CASSPRTSGGYDPYEQYF.